These 6 T cell receptor beta chains were sequenced from one sample in a study of shared clonotypes between healthy human individuals. Some clones are missing from TCRdb's copy, which holds only in-frame ones; the method was immunoSEQ multiplex PCR. Found here are about 2.4 million clones, 93% of them singletons; the top ten hold about 0.39%. The sample comprised naive CD4+ T cells from PBMCs. Subset noted: CD45RA+ positively selected. Receptor source: a man between 18 and 29 years old in good health. Some clones in this sample may be carry-over from other donors' samples.

The genes are TRBV5-4 and TRBJ1-4; D possibly corresponds to TRBD1 (5 bases). The length of the CDR3 is 15 residues. Trimming took 0 bases from V and 2 from J, leaving 8 bases between them. Germline assignment: CDR1 SGHNT and CDR2 YYREEE (reference sequence). The CDR3 protein is CASSLGRGTNEKLFF. The CDR3 coding sequence is TGTGCCAGCAGCTTGGGTCGGGGCACTAATGAAAAACTGTTTTTT.

V gene TRBV28 combines with J gene TRBJ2-5; 10 bases are shared with TRBD1. The J call may be wrong; the DNA end is better matched by TRBJ2-7. The CDR3 has 13 amino acids. Looked up from germline, CDR1 is MDHEN and CDR2 is SYDVKM. The CDR3 is CASDWTGGNEQYF. CDR3 sequence (DNA): TGTGCCAGCGACTGGACAGGGGGAAACGAGCAGTACTTC.

V usage is TRBV6-1 and J usage is TRBJ1-5; a weak D match, TRBD1 (5 bases). CDR1 MNHNS and CDR2 SASEGT come from the germline V gene. Trimming took 4 bases from V and 7 from J, leaving 11 bases between them. This CDR3 region has 13 residues. The CDR3 sequence: CASSAEGKQPQHF. DNA of the CDR3: TGTGCCAGCAGTGCCGAGGGGAAACAGCCCCAGCATTTT.

This chain uses TRBV2 with TRBJ2-1, with 15 bases that match TRBD2. Germline loops: CDR1 SNHLY, CDR2 FYNNEI. CDR3 size: 21 residues. Losses at the gene ends were 0 bases for V and 4 bases for J; bases not matched to a gene: 13. This CDR3 reads CASSEAQLGTSGRRLYNEQFF. CDR3 DNA: TGTGCCAGCAGTGAAGCACAGCTTGGGACTAGCGGGAGGCGTCTATACAATGAGCAGTTCTTC. The full variable domain, rest sourced from reference TRBV2 and TRBJ2-1, is EPEVTQTPSHQVTQMGQEVILRCVPISNHLYFYWYRQILGQKVEFLVSFYNNEISEKSEIFDDQFSVERPDGSNFTLKIRSTKLEDSAMYFCASSEAQLGTSGRRLYNEQFFGPGTRLTVL.

V usage is TRBV7-8 and J usage is TRBJ2-2; 10 bases fit TRBD1. The CDR3 extends over 17 amino acids. Germline loops: CDR1 SGHVS, CDR2 FQNEAQ. The junction had 9 bases not matched to a gene; V was cut back by 4 bases and J by 4 bases. The chain's CDR3 is CASSSGTGEASTGELFF. CDR3 nucleotide sequence: TGTGCCAGCAGCTCCGGGACAGGGGAAGCGAGCACCGGGGAGCTGTTTTTT.

This clone appeared a single time. The chain uses TRBV7-3 and TRBJ1-5; D might be TRBD1 (5 bases). Between the trimmed V and J ends, which lost 7 bases and 5 bases, there was a span of 18 bases. The CDR3 consists of 15 residues. CDR1 SGHTA and CDR2 FQGTGA come from the germline V gene. For the CDR3, the DNA is TGTGCCAGCAACTGGGGGGGTACAAGCGATCAGCCCCAGCATTTT. It specifies CASNWGGTSDQPQHF.